This T cell receptor (beta chain) was captured in a study of cytomegalovirus exposure and HLA in healthy donors. The study ran its PCR with 60 Vbeta and 13 Jbeta primers. The authors' processing: There were around 77 million unique TCR beta chains by a later count, and approximately 11 million of them were shared. Using immunoSEQ multiplex PCR, the repertoire was profiled, and TCRdb retains in-frame clones only, with some absent. The V and J calls and clone size are taken from that table; D and trimming were inferred from the DNA. The data hold around 170,000 clones, with roughly 76% observed a single time. Germline V gives CDR1 SGHDT, CDR2 YYEEEE. With 0 bases removed from V and 6 bases from J, the gap between germline ends came to 12 bases. This CDR3 is built from 14 residues. This clone has just a few counts.

The receptor was derived from a man aged 40-49 years in good health and CMV-seropositive. The sequenced sample consisted of PBMCs. The V call is TRBV5-6, the J call TRBJ1-2; the D gene is possibly TRBD1 (6 bases). The CDR3 DNA reads TGTGCCAGCAGCTTGGGGGACACAGGGAATGGCTACACCTTC. Translating it yields CASSLGDTGNGYTF.